This passage covers 22 T cell receptor beta chains from one sample sequenced in a study of metastatic and nonmetastatic thyroid tumors (dated by TCRdb to 2018 to 2020). No patient had received any treatment before thyroid surgery. The library was generated by PCR. Sequencing relied on an Illumina HiSeq 4000. Using fastp at Q25 and MiXCR, TCRdb reprocessed the public reads and kept productive beta chains. The sample profile shows about 40,000 clones; more than 9.5% of them were found once. Roughly 25% of the sample comes from the top ten. The material sequenced was blood. Receptor source: a female donor with papillary thyroid cancer or a benign thyroid nodule (not recorded which). Some clones in this sample may be carry-over from other donors' samples.

This clone was observed a handful of times. A much larger clone lies one base from this, so it may be a read error. Additional DNA sequences in this sample encode the identical CDR3. The chain joins TRBV6-1 to TRBJ2-5; 7 nucleotides line up with TRBD2. Per germline, CDR1 MNHNS and CDR2 SASEGT. The CDR3 consists of 12 residues. This CDR3 reads CARLANQETQYF. CDR3 in DNA: TGTGCCAGACTAGCGAACCAGGAGACCCAGTACTTC.

This clone showed up many times. The chain couples TRBV2 to TRBJ2-3; possible D gene TRBD1, 6 bases. Germline V gene sequence: CDR1 SNHLY, CDR2 FYNNEI. V lost 6 bases and J 6 bases, leaving 25 bases between the germline ends. This CDR3 comprises 17 residues. The CDR3 coding sequence is TGTGCCAGCAGCGGGGACACGGAGGAATTAGAGACGGATACGCAGTATTTT. It translates to CASSGDTEELETDTQYF.

This clone showed up many times. This chain connects TRBV27 to TRBJ2-7; possible D gene TRBD1, 6 bases. The CDR3 contains 13 residues. V was shortened by 0 bases and J by 3 bases, with 6 bases between the two germline ends. The germline CDR1 and CDR2 sequences are MNHEY and SMNVEV (reference sequence). CDR3 protein: CASSLSRGYEQYF. The CDR3, as DNA: TGTGCCAGCAGTTTATCCAGGGGCTACGAGCAGTACTTC.

This clone was found many times. The V gene is TRBV27, the J gene TRBJ2-3; 8 nucleotides line up with TRBD2. This CDR3 comprises 15 residues. V lost 1 base and J lost 5; bases outside the gene matches: 5. Germline assignment: CDR1 MNHEY and CDR2 SMNVEV (reference sequence). The CDR3 is CASSLYIAGKDTQYF. The CDR3 coding sequence is TGTGCCAGCAGTTTATATATAGCGGGAAAAGATACGCAGTATTTT.

This clone was detected many times. This specimen includes other DNA sequences encoding the same CDR3. The chain is built from TRBV4-1 and TRBJ1-2, with D possibly matching TRBD1 (5 bases). The CDR3 covers 13 residues. The V gene's germline CDR1 is MGHRA and CDR2 YSYEKL. The V end was cut by 6 bases, the J end by 5 bases, with 13 bases between. DNA of the CDR3: TGCGCCAGCAGACCGTCACAGGAGTATGGCTACACCTTC. This encodes CASRPSQEYGYTF.

About this clone itself: This may stem from a read error, because a much larger clone lies one nucleotide away. The chain uses TRBV12-3 or TRBV12-4 and TRBJ2-1, with 10 bases matching TRBD2. V gave up 5 bases and J gave up 15 bases; unmatched junction bases: 4. CDR3 length equals 11 residues. CDR3 sequence reads: CASSQREGVFF. The CDR3 coding sequence is TGTGCCAGCAGTCAGCGGGAGGGGGTGTTCTTC.

This clone has a handful of counts. The genes are TRBV15 and TRBJ1-1; the match to TRBD1 covers 12 bases. Germline CDR1 and CDR2: LNHNV and YYDKDF (reference sequence). This CDR3 contains 17 residues. V lost 0 bases and J lost 5; bases outside the gene matches: 7. CDR3: CATSREGTGGLRTEAFF. The CDR3 DNA reads TGTGCCACCAGCAGAGAGGGGACAGGGGGCTTGAGGACTGAAGCTTTCTTT.

In its sample, this clone was seen many times. This rearrangement joins TRBV5-1 to TRBJ2-1, with D possibly being TRBD1 (5 bases). The CDR3 runs 14 residues. V gave up 3 bases and J gave up 5 bases, with 12 bases separating them. Per germline, CDR1 SGHRS and CDR2 YFSETQ. The CDR3 sequence: CASSYRTSNNEQFF. CDR3 bases: TGCGCCAGCAGCTACAGGACATCTAACAATGAGCAGTTCTTC.

Many counts were recorded for this clone. V gene TRBV7-2 combines with J gene TRBJ2-2, with TRBD2 matching over 14 bases. The CDR3 covers 17 residues. V shed 2 bases and J 8 bases; nucleotides not matched to a gene: 7. The germline V gene encodes CDR1 SGHTA and CDR2 FQGNSA. The CDR3 here is CASSLRGLAGGWGELFF. The CDR3 DNA sequence: TGTGCCAGCAGCTTACGCGGACTAGCGGGAGGATGGGGGGAGCTGTTTTTT.

This clone was seen ten or more times. The CDR3: CASSSRQGNTEAFF. CDR3 sequence (DNA): TGTGCCAGCAGTTCTCGACAGGGTAACACTGAAGCTTTCTTT. The chain has TRBV6-6 and TRBJ1-1; 7 bases line up with TRBD1. Trimming took 4 bases from V and 2 from J; bases not matched to a gene: 4. CDR3 length: 14 residues. Germline V lookup: CDR1 MNHNY, CDR2 SVGAGI (reference sequence).

This clone was seen only a few times. The J gene is TRBJ2-1, the V gene TRBV27, with D possibly being TRBD2 (5 bases). Trimming left V 0 bases short and J 7 bases short, with 19 bases between. Germline CDR1 is MNHEY and CDR2 is SMNVEV (reference sequence). There are 17 residues in the CDR3. This CDR3 reads CASSLSAFAREANEQFF. The CDR3 nucleotides read TGTGCCAGCAGTTTATCCGCCTTTGCGAGGGAAGCAAATGAGCAGTTCTTC.

This clone was seen only a few times. The V gene is TRBV7-2, the J gene TRBJ2-7, with D unclear. CDR1 SGHTA and CDR2 FQGNSA come from the germline V gene. V lost 3 bases to trimming and J lost 5 bases, with 8 bases between them. The CDR3 contains 12 residues. The CDR3 region is CASSFGFNEQYF. In DNA, the CDR3 is TGTGCCAGCAGCTTTGGGTTTAACGAGCAGTACTTC.

This clone has more than one count but fewer than ten. The genes are TRBV28 and TRBJ2-2; 10 bases align to TRBD1. CDR3 length equals 15 residues. Trimming at V came to 7 bases and at J to 6 bases, leaving 8 bases not matched to a gene. The germline V gene encodes CDR1 MDHEN and CDR2 SYDVKM. The CDR3 spells CASIFRDRGPGELFF. The CDR3 bases are TGTGCCAGCATCTTTAGGGACAGGGGTCCCGGGGAGCTGTTTTTT.

The table lists this clone with many counts. The V and J genes are TRBV5-6 and TRBJ1-3; D gene ambiguous. The CDR3 is 15 amino acids. The germline CDR1 and CDR2 sequences are SGHDT and YYEEEE. Trimming took 2 bases from V and 0 from J, leaving 9 bases between them. The CDR3 coding sequence is TGTGCCAGCAGCTTTGGTGGGCTCTCTGGAAACACCATATATTTT. Translation: CASSFGGLSGNTIYF.

Ten or more counts support this clone. The chain is built from TRBV2 and TRBJ2-7; a weak D match, TRBD2 (5 bases). V was pared by 8 bases and J by 4 bases, with 15 bases between. The CDR3 sequence is 13 residues long. Germline CDR1 SNHLY, CDR2 FYNNEI. DNA of the CDR3: TGTGCCAGCTTGAAGGTCCCGGGATACGAGCAGTACTTC. It is translated as CASLKVPGYEQYF.

This clone occurred many times. The V gene is TRBV3-1, the J gene TRBJ2-7; 12 bases match TRBD2. The J segment lost 4 bases and the V segment lost 3 bases, leaving 7 bases of the junction unmatched. Germline V gene lookup returns CDR1 LGHDT and CDR2 YNNKEL (reference sequence). The CDR3 loop spans 16 amino acids. The CDR3 spells CASSHRLAGVEYEQYF. CDR3 in DNA: TGTGCCAGCAGCCACCGACTAGCGGGAGTCGAGTACGAGCAGTACTTC.

This clone was detected many times. This rearrangement joins TRBV10-1 to TRBJ2-2; no definite D call. CDR3 length: 17 residues. Germline V gene sequence: CDR1 WNHNN, CDR2 SYGVQD (reference sequence). Deletions cut 3 bases from V and 3 bases from J, with 17 bases between. CDR3 in DNA: TGCGCCAGCAGTGACGGTTTATCGCGTACGGACACCGGGGAGCTGTTTTTT. As protein: CASSDGLSRTDTGELFF.

This clone was counted between two and nine times. This clone may be a read error of a much larger clone one base away. The rearrangement uses TRBV29-1 and TRBJ2-1; TRBD1 matches at 9 bases. Germline V gene data show CDR1 as SQVTM and CDR2 as ANQGSEA. The CDR3 sequence is 14 residues long. The CDR3 loop reads CSVEGTGVYNEQLF. The DNA for the CDR3 is TGCAGCGTTGAAGGGACAGGGGTCTACAATGAGCAGCTCTTC.

The CDR3 nucleotides are TGTGCCAGCGGAACACCAGCGGGGGAAGAGACCCAGTACTTC. Translation: CASGTPAGEETQYF. The chain employs TRBV6-4 and TRBJ2-5; 8 bases are a match to TRBD2. The length of the CDR3 is 14 residues. Unmatched junction bases numbered 8, after V lost 8 bases and J lost 3 bases. Germline V gene lookup returns CDR1 MRHNA and CDR2 SNTAGT.

Notes on this clone: The germline gene is not matched at one end of the junction; a read error may be the cause. This chain links TRBV2 with TRBJ2-3, with a tentative D call TRBD1 (5 bases). This CDR3 has 13 residues. Germline V gene data show CDR1 as SNHLY and CDR2 as FYNNEI. The CDR3 sequence is CASSEGHADKQYF. The CDR3 coding sequence is TGTGCCAGCAGTGAGGGGCATGCAGATAAGCAGTATTTT.

Points on this clone: A much larger clonotype is one base distant, so this may be a read error. The same CDR3 can be traced to other DNA sequences in this sample. The chain carries TRBV10-2 and TRBJ1-2; 10 positions match TRBD1. CDR3 length: 14 amino acids. The germline V gene has CDR1 WSHSY and CDR2 SAAADI. The CDR3 sequence is CASSPGTGDYGYTF. The CDR3 DNA is TGCGCTAGCAGTCCCGGGACAGGGGACTATGGCTACACCTTC.

On this clone: Mismatch with germline at one junction end may stem from a read error. V usage is TRBV27 and J usage is TRBJ1-6, with 7 bases identical to TRBD1. The CDR3 has 16 amino acids. Per the germline V gene, CDR1 is MNHEY and CDR2 is SMNVEV (reference sequence). The CDR3 DNA follows: TGTGTCAGCAGACCCACAGGGGACTCCTATAATTCACCCCTCCACTTT. It is translated as CVSRPTGDSYNSPLHF.